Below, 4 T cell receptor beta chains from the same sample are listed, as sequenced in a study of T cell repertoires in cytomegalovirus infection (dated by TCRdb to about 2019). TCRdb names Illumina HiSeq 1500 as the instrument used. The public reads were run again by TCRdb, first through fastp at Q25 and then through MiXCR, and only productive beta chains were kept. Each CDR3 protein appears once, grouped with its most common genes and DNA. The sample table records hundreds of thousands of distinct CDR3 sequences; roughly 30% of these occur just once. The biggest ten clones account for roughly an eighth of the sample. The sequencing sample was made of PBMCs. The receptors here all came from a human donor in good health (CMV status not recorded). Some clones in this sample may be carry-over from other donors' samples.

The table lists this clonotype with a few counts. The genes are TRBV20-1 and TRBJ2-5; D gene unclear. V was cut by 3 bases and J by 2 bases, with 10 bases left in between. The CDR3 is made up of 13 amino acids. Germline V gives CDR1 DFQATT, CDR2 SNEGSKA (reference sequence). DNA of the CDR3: TGCAGTGCTAGTGTCCAAATACAAGAGACCCAGTACTTC. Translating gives CSASVQIQETQYF.

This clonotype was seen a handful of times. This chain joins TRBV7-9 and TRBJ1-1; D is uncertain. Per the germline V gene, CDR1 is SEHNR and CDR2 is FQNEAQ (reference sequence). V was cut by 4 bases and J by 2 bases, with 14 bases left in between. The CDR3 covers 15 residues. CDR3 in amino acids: CASSSSLRANTEAFF. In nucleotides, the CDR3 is TGTGCCAGCAGCTCTTCCCTTCGGGCAAACACTGAAGCTTTCTTT.

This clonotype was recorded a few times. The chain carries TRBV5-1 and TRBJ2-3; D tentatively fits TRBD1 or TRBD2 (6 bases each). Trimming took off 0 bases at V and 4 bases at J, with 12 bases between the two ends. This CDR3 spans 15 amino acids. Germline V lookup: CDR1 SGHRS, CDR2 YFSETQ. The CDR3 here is CASSLATGGPDTQYF. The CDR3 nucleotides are TGCGCCAGCAGCTTGGCCACCGGGGGCCCAGATACGCAGTATTTT.

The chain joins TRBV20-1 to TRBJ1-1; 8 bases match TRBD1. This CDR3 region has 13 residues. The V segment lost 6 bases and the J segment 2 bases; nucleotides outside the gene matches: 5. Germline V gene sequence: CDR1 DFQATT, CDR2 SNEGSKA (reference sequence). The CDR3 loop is CSARDRPNTEAFF. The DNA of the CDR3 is TGCAGTGCCAGGGACAGGCCAAACACTGAAGCTTTCTTT.